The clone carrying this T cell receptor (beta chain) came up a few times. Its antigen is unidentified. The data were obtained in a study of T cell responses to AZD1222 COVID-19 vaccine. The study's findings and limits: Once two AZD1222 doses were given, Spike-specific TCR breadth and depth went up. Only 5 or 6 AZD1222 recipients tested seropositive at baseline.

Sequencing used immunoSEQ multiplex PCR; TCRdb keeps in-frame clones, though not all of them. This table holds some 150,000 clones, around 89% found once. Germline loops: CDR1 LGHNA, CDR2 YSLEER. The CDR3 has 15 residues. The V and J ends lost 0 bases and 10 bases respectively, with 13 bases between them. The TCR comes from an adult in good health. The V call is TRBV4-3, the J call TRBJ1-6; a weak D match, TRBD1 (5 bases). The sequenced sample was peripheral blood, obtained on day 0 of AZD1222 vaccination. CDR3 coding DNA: TGCGCCAGCAGCCAAGACGAGGGGCTAGAATCACCCCTCCACTTT. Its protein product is CASSQDEGLESPLHF.